The clone carrying this T cell receptor beta chain was counted a few times. What it binds is unknown. This record belongs to a study of identical twins. The study, taken as a whole, reports: With abundant cord blood beta clonotypes, insertions were fewer; memory repertoires showed no such pattern.

A universal primer site was incorporated via template switching, and the cDNA contained unique molecular identifiers. TCRdb passed the 5' RACE reads through MiXCR, listing each CDR3 protein once. The table records over 600,000 distinct CDR3 sequences, around 20% of them present only once. The germline V gene has CDR1 SQVTM and CDR2 ANQGSEA. V was pared by 3 bases and J by 2 bases, with 14 bases between. The CDR3 loop spans 14 amino acids. These same records also appear under a second study, on T cells expressing NK-cell markers. That report adds: Sorted CD3+CD56-NKG2C+, CD3+CD56+NKG2C+ and CD3+CD56+NKG2C- T cells supplied the TCR beta repertoires. Researchers report these clonotypes also headed the CD3+CD56-NKG2C+ fraction in a few donors.

This receptor was obtained from a woman under 30 in good health. The chain carries TRBV29-1 and TRBJ2-7; TRBD1 is a possible D gene (6 bases). Source material: PBMCs. In nucleotides, the CDR3 is TGCAGCGTTGAGGGGGCGGACTGGGCCTACGAGCAGTACTTC. Amino acid sequence: CSVEGADWAYEQYF.